Given below is one TCR beta chain in context. The antigen is not known. These data originate in a study of shared clonotypes between healthy human individuals. Study outcomes and limitations: Sharing across a few donors was seen in 4% to 5.5% of naive CD4 clonotypes. Generation probability values for non-shared clonotypes were lower than those for clonotypes shared by all four donors.

Sorted-subset replicate PCRs used 150 to 200 ng DNA, tens of thousands of T cell genomes. The data were produced by immunoSEQ multiplex PCR, yet TCRdb's version contains in-frame clones alone and is incomplete. The repertoire holds fewer than 3 million clones, 80% to 95% seen once, with roughly 0.34% in the top ten. V was pared by 1 base and J by 5 bases, with 1 base of the junction left unmatched. The CDR3 covers 14 residues. Germline V gene data show CDR1 as SGHVS and CDR2 as FQNEAQ. Investigators divided CD4+ cells into CD45RA+ naive and CD45RA-negative memory subsets. What was sequenced was naive CD4+ T cells from PBMCs. The subset was: CD45RA+ positively selected. The J gene is TRBJ1-4, the V gene TRBV7-8; TRBD1 matches 7 bases. The sequence was obtained from a man between 18 and 35 years old in good health. Some clones in this sample may be carry-over from other donors' samples. CDR3 in DNA: TGTGCCAGCAGCTTAGGGGACAGCAATGAAAAACTGTTTTTT. Residues: CASSLGDSNEKLFF. Using reference TRBV7-8 and TRBJ1-4 for the parts outside the CDR3, the full variable domain is GAGVSQSPRYKVAKRGQDVALRCDPISGHVSLFWYQQALGQGPEFLTYFQNEAQLDKSGLPSDRFFAERPEGSVSTLKIQRTQQEDSAVYLCASSLGDSNEKLFFGSGTQLSVL.